The 21 T cell receptor beta chains in this list originate from one sample, sequenced in a study of CD8 T cells in Susac syndrome. RNA was extracted with the RNeasy kit, and a quantity of roughly 0.45 to 1 ug was reverse transcribed using random hexamers. TCRdb fed the immunoSEQ multiplex PCR reads into MiXCR, producing one record per CDR3 protein. The repertoire includes 100,000 to 150,000 distinct CDR3 sequences, around 80% of them detected once, and 0.5% to 0.65% sits in the top ten. Specimen: CD8+ T cells from PBMCs. The receptors come from a human donor with multiple sclerosis.

This chain joins TRBV5-1 and TRBJ2-1, with 9 bases aligning to TRBD2. Germline V gene data show CDR1 as SGHRS and CDR2 as YFSETQ. CDR3 length: 14 residues. V lost 2 bases, J lost 9 bases, and 6 bases stayed unmatched. In DNA form, the CDR3 reads TGCGCCAGCAGCTTTCCGGCTAGCGGGACTGAGCAGTTCTTC. It translates to CASSFPASGTEQFF.

The chain employs TRBV13 and TRBJ1-4; TRBD1 agrees at 11 bases. Germline CDR1 reads PRHDT; CDR2 reads FYEKMQ (reference sequence). V was clipped by 4 bases and J by 6 bases; unmatched bases: 4. This CDR3 is built from 15 residues. CDR3 nucleotides: TGTGCCAGCAGCTCCCGGGACAGGGGGGATGAAAAACTGTTTTTT. Encoded protein: CASSSRDRGDEKLFF.

The chain couples TRBV2 to TRBJ2-3; 10 bases fit TRBD1. V lost 3 bases, J lost 5 bases, and 14 bases stayed unmatched. The CDR3 is 18 amino acids. Germline loops: CDR1 SNHLY, CDR2 FYNNEI. The CDR3 loop is CASSDVGTGVSRVDTQYF. CDR3 nucleotide sequence: TGTGCCAGCAGTGACGTAGGGACAGGGGTTTCGAGGGTAGATACGCAGTATTTT.

This clonotype was counted only a few times. The rearrangement joins TRBV6-5 to TRBJ2-7, with D unresolved. The germline gives CDR1 MNHEY, CDR2 SVGAGI. V was clipped by 0 bases and J by 3 bases, with 3 bases between them. The CDR3 sequence is 12 residues long. The CDR3 reads CASSYSRYEQYV. Written as DNA, the CDR3 is TGTGCCAGCAGTTACTCCCGCTACGAGCAGTACGTC.

The chain recombines TRBV12-3 or TRBV12-4 with TRBJ2-2, with a tentative D call TRBD1 (5 bases). The CDR3 spans 15 residues. Trimming stripped 6 bases from V and 6 bases from J, with 17 bases between. The CDR3 is CASRDRYRSPGELFF. CDR3 nucleotides: TGTGCCAGCAGAGACAGATACAGATCCCCCGGGGAGCTGTTTTTT.

The chain joins TRBV28 to TRBJ1-5, with 7 bases matching TRBD1. Germline V lookup: CDR1 MDHEN, CDR2 SYDVKM. The V gene end was trimmed by 7 bases and the J gene end by 5 bases; junction bases not matched to a gene: 8. This CDR3 has 14 residues. The CDR3 region has the DNA TGTGCCAGCAACCCAGACAGGGCTTATCAGCCCCAGCATTTT. This sequence encodes CASNPDRAYQPQHF.

This chain links TRBV12-3 or TRBV12-4 with TRBJ2-5, with D possibly matching TRBD2 (5 bases). The CDR3 has 13 residues. V was cut by 1 base and J by 3 bases, with 6 bases left in between. CDR3 sequence: CASSLDGKETQYF. DNA of the CDR3: TGTGCCAGCAGTTTAGACGGGAAAGAGACCCAGTACTTC.

The V gene is TRBV5-1, the J gene TRBJ2-7, with a tentative D call TRBD2 (5 bases). The CDR3 contains 14 residues. V gave up 0 bases and J gave up 2 bases, with 9 bases separating them. The germline CDR1 and CDR2 sequences are SGHRS and YFSETQ. CDR3 DNA: TGCGCCAGCAGCTTGGGGACTTTAGCCTACGAGCAGTACTTC. Protein product: CASSLGTLAYEQYF.

This sequence joins TRBV20-1 and TRBJ2-7; D not resolved. From germline, CDR1 is DFQATT and CDR2 SNEGSKA (reference sequence). The CDR3 has 14 amino acids. Between the trimmed V and J ends, which lost 2 bases and 3 bases, there was a span of 14 bases. The CDR3 bases are TGCAGTGCTAGATCCCCGGAAAAGGACTACGAGCAGTACTTC. Encoded protein: CSARSPEKDYEQYF.

The chain is built from TRBV11-2 and TRBJ2-7; 7 nucleotides agree with TRBD2. Germline loops: CDR1 SGHAT, CDR2 FQNNGV. V was clipped by 5 bases and J by 7 bases; unmatched bases: 11. This CDR3 is 14 amino acids long. The CDR3 here is CASSLLGSGGEQYV. CDR3 DNA sequence: TGTGCCAGCAGCCTACTCGGGTCGGGAGGAGAGCAGTACGTC.

The rearrangement links TRBV5-1 to TRBJ2-7; 10 nucleotides agree with TRBD1. The germline CDR1 and CDR2 sequences are SGHRS and YFSETQ. V shed 2 bases, J shed 1 base, and the junction held 6 bases outside the gene matches. CDR3 length: 16 residues. The CDR3 nucleotides are TGCGCCAGCAGCTTCCGGGACAGGGGACGGTCCTACGAGCAGTACTTC. Translated, it gives CASSFRDRGRSYEQYF.

The chain carries TRBV30 and TRBJ1-1; D gene uncertain. The CDR3 contains 13 residues. V was trimmed by 0 bases and J by 0 bases, leaving 5 bases between them. The germline V gene has CDR1 GTSNPN and CDR2 SVGIG (reference sequence). The CDR3 protein is CAWSVVLNTEAFF. The CDR3 DNA reads TGTGCCTGGAGTGTCGTCTTGAACACTGAAGCTTTCTTT. The variable domain in full, with the rest retrieved from reference TRBV30 and TRBJ1-1, is SQTIHQWPATLVQPVGSPLSLECTVEGTSNPNLYWYRQAAGRGLQLLFYSVGIGQISSEVPQNLSASRPQDRQFILSSKKLLLSDSGFYLCAWSVVLNTEAFFGQGTRLTVV.

The chain has TRBV6-5 and TRBJ2-7; D remains unclear. V was cut by 5 bases and J by 6 bases, with 17 bases left in between. Per the germline V gene, CDR1 is MNHEY and CDR2 is SVGAGI. This CDR3 contains 14 residues. The CDR3 loop is CASSPLDNGLEQYV. CDR3 bases: TGTGCCAGCAGTCCCCTGGATAACGGGCTCGAGCAGTACGTC.

V gene TRBV19 combines with J gene TRBJ1-1; D remains unclear. The germline V gene encodes CDR1 LNHDA and CDR2 SQIVND (reference sequence). Trimming took off 6 bases at V and 1 base at J, with 18 bases between the two ends. The CDR3 sequence is 16 residues long. CDR3 coding DNA: TGTGCCAGTAGGTCAGACCCCACAGTCGGGAACACTGAAGCTTTCTTT. Its translation: CASRSDPTVGNTEAFF.

The count of this clonotype is one. The rearrangement links TRBV6-2 or TRBV6-3 to TRBJ1-4; TRBD1 might be the D (5 bases). The length of the CDR3 is 18 residues. In germline, CDR1 is MNHEY, CDR2 SVGEGT. V was pared by 4 bases and J by 3 bases, with 21 bases between. The chain's CDR3 is CASSSRRTTRNANEKLFF. The CDR3 DNA reads as TGTGCCAGCAGTTCCCGACGGACAACAAGGAATGCTAATGAAAAACTGTTTTTT.

J is TRBJ1-4 and V is TRBV18, with TRBD1 matching over 9 bases. The germline CDR1 and CDR2 sequences are KGHSH and LQKENI. V shed 3 bases, J shed 8 bases, and the junction held 7 bases outside the gene matches. The CDR3 has 15 residues. CDR3 amino acids: CASSPLTDRGEKLFF. DNA for the CDR3: TGTGCCAGCTCACCGCTCACGGACAGGGGAGAAAAACTGTTTTTT.

The chain couples TRBV24-1 to TRBJ2-2; unclear D gene. Trimming took 5 bases from V and 11 from J, leaving 14 bases between them. This CDR3 contains 13 residues. The germline V gene encodes CDR1 KGHDR and CDR2 SFDVKD. The CDR3 DNA reads as TGTGCCACCAGTGTCGGCCCTGCGAGAGAGCTGTTTTTT. It codes for CATSVGPARELFF.

This clonotype was counted only a few times. CDR3 bases: TGTGCCAGCAGTGGACTAGTTGCAGATACGCAGTATTTT. This sequence encodes CASSGLVADTQYF. This sequence joins TRBV6-1 and TRBJ2-3, with D possibly matching TRBD2 (6 bases). The germline V gene has CDR1 MNHNS and CDR2 SASEGT. The V end lost 4 bases, the J end lost 4 bases, and 9 bases lay between the germline ends. This CDR3 has 13 amino acids.

This clonotype was observed a handful of times. V is TRBV6-2 or TRBV6-3 and J is TRBJ2-7, with D maybe TRBD2 (5 bases). This CDR3 is 11 amino acids long. Trimming took off 7 bases at V and 5 bases at J, with 9 bases between the two ends. Germline V gene lookup returns CDR1 MNHEY and CDR2 SVGEGT. The CDR3 DNA is TGTGCCAGCAAGTTCGGGGACGAGCAGTACGTC. Protein product: CASKFGDEQYV.

CDR3 protein: CASSSGTGITEAFF. The CDR3 bases are TGTGCCAGCAGCTCCGGGACAGGGATCACTGAAGCTTTCTTT. The chain carries TRBV11-2 and TRBJ1-1, with 9 bases lining up with TRBD1. V shed 4 bases, J shed 4 bases, and the junction held 4 bases outside the gene matches. This CDR3 comprises 14 residues. Germline assignment: CDR1 SGHAT and CDR2 FQNNGV.

The chain employs TRBV5-6 and TRBJ2-1; a possible D gene is TRBD2 (5 bases). V was clipped by 1 base and J by 6 bases, with 29 bases between them. Germline loops: CDR1 SGHDT, CDR2 YYEEEE. The CDR3 sequence is 20 residues long. The DNA for the CDR3 is TGTGCCAGCAGCTTGAAGTTTTTTGCCGAGACCGATGATCGGGGCAATGAGCAGTTCTTC. It codes for CASSLKFFAETDDRGNEQFF.